This T cell receptor beta chain derives from a study of post-analysis software for immune sequencing data. Study-wide results and caveats: There were roughly 5 TRBV segments more frequent in patients than controls, and TRBV5-6, TRBV5-1 and TRBV20-1 were among them.

The CDR3 is 18 amino acids. Unmatched junction bases numbered 20, after V lost 0 bases and J lost 11 bases. The germline V gene has CDR1 SGHRS and CDR2 YFSETQ. Concerning this clonotype itself: Its antigen is unknown.

TCR beta cDNA libraries had unique molecular identifiers. MiXCR was run by TCRdb on the PCR reads, yielding one entry per CDR3 protein. This sample yields roughly 540,000 distinct CDR3 sequences, of which approximately 34% are seen a single time; around 6% belongs to the top ten. The chain combines TRBV5-1 with TRBJ2-5; 9 bases line up with TRBD2. Material for sequencing was blood. The source is a girl under 18 with multiple sclerosis. CDR3 bases: TGCGCCAGCAGCTTGGGGTTAGCGGGGGCTCTGAAGTACAATGAGCAGTACTTC. Its translation: CASSLGLAGALKYNEQYF.